Below, 21 T cell receptor beta chains from the same sample are listed, as sequenced in a study of cytotoxic CD8 clonotypes in ibrutinib-treated CLL. Assay used: immunoSEQ multiplex PCR; TCRdb lists only in-frame clones, some missing. This sample has about 68,000 clones, with approximately 71% found just once. Sequencing was performed on PBMCs, taken after 12 months of ibrutinib treatment. These receptors originate from a human donor with chronic lymphocytic leukemia.

This chain joins TRBV23-1 and TRBJ2-1; D may match TRBD1 or TRBD2 (5 bases each). TRBV23-1 is assigned to the ORF class and has an uncertain function. Deletions cut 4 bases from V and 9 bases from J, with 13 bases between. This CDR3 region has 13 residues. CDR3 sequence reads: CASSLSPGTEQFF. The CDR3 coding sequence is TGCGCCAGCAGTCTATCCCCCGGGACTGAGCAGTTCTTC.

This clone was observed a single time. This same CDR3 is encoded by further DNA sequences in the sample. V is TRBV18 and J is TRBJ2-6; D unresolved. The CDR3 has 15 amino acids. Per the germline V gene, CDR1 is KGHSH and CDR2 is LQKENI. V gave up 0 bases and J gave up 1 base, with 4 bases separating them. CDR3 protein: CASSPPGSGANVLTF. The CDR3 coding sequence is TGTGCCAGCTCACCACCGGGGTCTGGGGCCAACGTCCTGACTTTC.

The rearrangement joins TRBV7-8 to TRBJ2-5, with unresolved D. Trimming left V 3 bases short and J 5 bases short, with 4 bases between. The CDR3 consists of 11 residues. Germline lookup yields CDR1 SGHVS and CDR2 FQNEAQ. The CDR3 DNA reads as TGTGCCAGCAGCTTCCTTGAGACCCAGTACTTC. Translating it yields CASSFLETQYF.

This rearrangement joins TRBV6-5 to TRBJ2-2, with 7 nucleotides matching TRBD2. The V gene's germline CDR1 is MNHEY and CDR2 SVGAGI. V lost 6 bases, J lost 8 bases, and 12 bases stayed unmatched. This CDR3 is built from 15 residues. The CDR3 nucleotides are TGTGCCAGCAGCCAACGGGGAGGGTCGTCTGGGGAGCTGTTTTTT. This codes for CASSQRGGSSGELFF.

The V and J genes are TRBV10-3 and TRBJ1-6, with TRBD1 identical over 7 bases. The CDR3 length is 15 residues. From germline, CDR1 is ENHRY and CDR2 SYGVKD. The trim removed 5 bases at V and 7 bases at J, leaving 8 bases unmatched. Written as DNA, the CDR3 is TGTGCCATCAGTATAAGAGGACAGGTGAATTCACCCCTCCACTTT. Translated: CAISIRGQVNSPLHF.

The chain is built from TRBV27 and TRBJ2-3; 11 nucleotides agree with TRBD2. CDR3 length equals 17 residues. V lost 4 bases, J lost 4 bases, and 10 bases stayed unmatched. Germline V lookup: CDR1 MNHEY, CDR2 SMNVEV (reference sequence). CDR3: CASSSPFLLAGADTQYF. The CDR3, as DNA: TGTGCCAGCAGTTCCCCCTTTCTACTAGCGGGGGCAGATACGCAGTATTTT.

The sample holds one count of this clone. The rearrangement links TRBV7-2 to TRBJ2-5; 9 bases align to TRBD1. The germline V gene has CDR1 SGHTA and CDR2 FQGNSA. Trimming at V came to 1 base and at J to 2 bases, leaving 5 bases not matched to a gene. This CDR3 comprises 16 residues. CDR3 in DNA: TGTGCCAGCAGCTTAGGTGCGGGGACAGGGCAAGAGACCCAGTACTTC. As protein: CASSLGAGTGQETQYF.

The chain joins TRBV9 to TRBJ2-1; D not resolved. V was shortened by 3 bases and J by 5 bases, with 9 bases between the two germline ends. The CDR3 sequence is 13 residues long. Per the germline V gene, CDR1 is SGDLS and CDR2 is YYNGEE. The CDR3 DNA reads as TGTGCCAGCAGCGGCCTCCACCACAATGAGCAGTTCTTC. Translating it yields CASSGLHHNEQFF.

The chain couples TRBV2 to TRBJ1-4; D call uncertain. Per germline, CDR1 SNHLY and CDR2 FYNNEI. This CDR3 is 12 amino acids long. The ends were cut back, 8 bases at V and 5 bases at J, with 9 bases in the middle. The CDR3 protein is CASSRINEKLFF. The CDR3 DNA sequence: TGTGCCAGCTCCAGGATAAATGAAAAACTGTTTTTT.

The chain employs TRBV7-3 and TRBJ2-3, with 11 bases that match TRBD2. V lost 1 base and J lost 6; bases outside the gene matches: 3. This CDR3 has 15 amino acids. Germline assignment: CDR1 SGHTA and CDR2 FQGTGA. The CDR3, as DNA: TGTGCCAGCAGCTTAAGGCTAGCGGGGGGTGATACGCAGTATTTT. Translating it yields CASSLRLAGGDTQYF.

The rearrangement uses TRBV7-3 and TRBJ2-1; D gene ambiguous. Germline CDR1 reads SGHTA; CDR2 reads FQGTGA. Trimming stripped 1 base from V and 6 bases from J, with 7 bases between. The CDR3 is 13 residues long. CDR3 residues: CASSLNTLNEQFF. CDR3 nucleotides: TGTGCCAGCAGCTTAAACACCCTCAATGAGCAGTTCTTC.

The chain is built from TRBV5-6 and TRBJ2-5, with TRBD1 matching 8 bases. The germline V gene encodes CDR1 SGHDT and CDR2 YYEEEE. The V segment lost 1 base and the J segment 4 bases; nucleotides outside the gene matches: 9. This CDR3 comprises 16 residues. For the CDR3, the DNA is TGTGCCAGCAGCTTGTTCAGGGGGCGCTTCTTAGAGACCCAGTACTTC. It codes for CASSLFRGRFLETQYF.

The J gene is TRBJ1-2, the V gene TRBV29-1; 8 positions agree with TRBD1. CDR3 length: 14 amino acids. J gave up 7 bases and V 3 bases, and 10 bases lay outside the gene matches. Germline CDR1 SQVTM, CDR2 ANQGSEA. This CDR3 reads CSVEYAPGGSGYTF. The DNA for the CDR3 is TGCAGCGTTGAGTACGCCCCAGGGGGCAGTGGCTACACCTTC.

The J gene is TRBJ1-6, the V gene TRBV6-1; the D is unclear. The V gene lost 9 bases and the J gene lost 2 bases, with 11 bases spanning the gap. There are 14 residues in the CDR3. Germline V gene lookup returns CDR1 MNHNS and CDR2 SASEGT. Here the CDR3 DNA reads TGTGCCAGTGCCGCAGGACCCTATAATTCACCCCTCCACTTT. Encoded protein: CASAAGPYNSPLHF.

The rearrangement joins TRBV2 to TRBJ1-1; weak D call: TRBD1 (5 bases). The germline V gene has CDR1 SNHLY and CDR2 FYNNEI. CDR3 length: 12 residues. Trimming pared 7 bases from V and 3 bases from J, leaving 9 bases between. For the CDR3, the DNA is TGTGCCAGCAACCTAGGGGACACTGAAGCTTTCTTT. It encodes CASNLGDTEAFF.

The chain employs TRBV7-3 and TRBJ2-5, with D maybe TRBD2 (6 bases). The CDR3 totals 14 residues. CDR1 and CDR2 (germline): SGHTA, FQGTGA. Deletions cut 2 bases from V and 1 base from J, with 8 bases between. CDR3 nucleotides: TGTGCCAGCAGCTTAGGCGGGGTCCAAGAGACCCAGTACTTC. It codes for CASSLGGVQETQYF.

A remark on this clone: Other DNA sequences from this sample encode an identical CDR3 as well. The chain is built from TRBV18 and TRBJ2-2; D uncertain. This CDR3 contains 12 residues. V lost 3 bases, J lost 3 bases, and 2 bases lay in between. From germline, CDR1 is KGHSH and CDR2 LQKENI. CDR3 nucleotides: TGTGCCAGCTCACCCGACACCGGGGAGCTGTTTTTT. Translating it yields CASSPDTGELFF. Full variable domain (remainder filled in from reference TRBV18 and TRBJ2-2): NAGVMQNPRHLVRRRGQEARLRCSPMKGHSHVYWYRQLPEEGLKFMVYLQKENIIDESGMPKERFSAEFPKEGPSILRIQQVVRGDSAAYFCASSPDTGELFFGEGSRLTVL.

This chain joins TRBV5-4 and TRBJ2-3; 8 bases map to TRBD1. The germline CDR1 and CDR2 sequences are SGHNT and YYREEE (reference sequence). The ends lost 4 bases at V and 1 base at J; junction bases unmatched: 5. This CDR3 has 15 amino acids. CDR3 nucleotide sequence: TGTGCCAGCAGCCCGGACAGGGAAGGCACAGATACGCAGTATTTT. Translating gives CASSPDREGTDTQYF.

The V call is TRBV14, the J call TRBJ1-2; D remains ambiguous. Germline V gives CDR1 SGHDN, CDR2 FVKESK. The CDR3 is 15 residues long. The germline V and J ends were trimmed by 0 bases and 6 bases, with 14 bases remaining between them. The DNA of the CDR3 is TGTGCCAGCAGCCAAGAGTTAGGTTGGGAGCATGGCTACACCTTC. Translating gives CASSQELGWEHGYTF.

This sequence joins TRBV4-2 and TRBJ1-2; possibly TRBD1 for D (6 bases). Germline values: CDR1 LGHNA, CDR2 YNFKEQ. Trimming took off 0 bases at V and 0 bases at J, with 11 bases between the two ends. The length of the CDR3 is 16 residues. The CDR3 spells CASSQDGRTANYGYTF. The CDR3 bases are TGTGCCAGCAGCCAAGATGGGCGGACAGCTAACTATGGCTACACCTTC.

The chain joins TRBV5-6 to TRBJ2-3; possibly TRBD1 for D (5 bases). From germline, CDR1 is SGHDT and CDR2 YYEEEE. Between the trimmed V and J ends, which lost 4 bases and 0 bases, there was a span of 12 bases. The CDR3 loop spans 15 amino acids. The CDR3 DNA reads as TGTGCCAGCAGCAGGACACCATCTAGCACAGATACGCAGTATTTT. Amino acid sequence: CASSRTPSSTDTQYF. Looking up the rest from reference TRBV5-6 and TRBJ2-3 gives the full variable domain: DAGVTQSPTHLIKTRGQQVTLRCSPKSGHDTVSWYQQALGQGPQFIFQYYEEEERQRGNFPDRFSGHQFPNYSSELNVNALLLGDSALYLCASSRTPSSTDTQYFGPGTRLTVL.